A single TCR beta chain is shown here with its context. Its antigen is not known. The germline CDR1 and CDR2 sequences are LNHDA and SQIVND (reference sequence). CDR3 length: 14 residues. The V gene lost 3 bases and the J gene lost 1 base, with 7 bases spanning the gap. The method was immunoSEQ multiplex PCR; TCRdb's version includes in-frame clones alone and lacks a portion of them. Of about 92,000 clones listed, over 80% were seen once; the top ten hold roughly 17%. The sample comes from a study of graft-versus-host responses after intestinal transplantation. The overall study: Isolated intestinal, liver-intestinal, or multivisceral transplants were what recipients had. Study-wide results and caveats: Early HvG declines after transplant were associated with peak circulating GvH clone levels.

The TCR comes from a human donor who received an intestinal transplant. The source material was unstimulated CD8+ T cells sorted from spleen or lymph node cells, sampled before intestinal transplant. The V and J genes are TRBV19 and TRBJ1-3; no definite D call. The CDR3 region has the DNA TGTGCCAGTAGTATTGTGGGGTCTGGAAACACCATATATTTT. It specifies CASSIVGSGNTIYF.